Presented here are 23 T cell receptor beta chains from one specimen sequenced in a study of T cell changes during pregnancy in multiple sclerosis. The assay was immunoSEQ multiplex PCR, and TCRdb's table has in-frame clones only and misses some. The profile covers around 74,000 clones, with about nine tenths appearing a single time and less than 4% taken by the ten largest. Source: peripheral blood, taken before pregnancy. Receptor source: a female donor with multiple sclerosis, enrolled in a pregnancy study.

This rearrangement joins TRBV11-2 to TRBJ2-3, with a tentative D call TRBD1 (5 bases). The CDR3 length is 17 residues. Trimming removed 5 bases from V and 2 bases from J, with 20 bases in between. The germline CDR1 and CDR2 sequences are SGHAT and FQNNGV. CDR3 loop: CASSPFRLDTYTDTQYF. DNA for the CDR3: TGTGCCAGCAGCCCGTTCCGACTGGACACCTACACAGATACGCAGTATTTT.

CDR3 sequence reads: CASRSPSRGSETYEQYF. CDR3 sequence (DNA): TGTGCCAGCAGGTCACCAAGCAGGGGCAGCGAGACCTACGAGCAGTACTTC. The rearrangement joins TRBV27 to TRBJ2-7; perhaps TRBD1 as D (6 bases). Germline CDR1 is MNHEY and CDR2 is SMNVEV (reference sequence). The CDR3 spans 17 residues. Trimming removed 6 bases from V and 2 bases from J, with 23 bases in between.

J is TRBJ2-7 and V is TRBV6-1, with D tentatively TRBD1 (6 bases). In germline, CDR1 is MNHNS, CDR2 SASEGT. This CDR3 has 12 amino acids. Trimming shortened V by 11 bases and J by 6 bases, and 17 bases separated the two germline ends. Here the CDR3 reads CALQGVASEQYF. DNA for the CDR3: TGTGCCCTACAGGGAGTGGCCTCCGAGCAGTACTTC.

The V gene is TRBV7-9, the J gene TRBJ1-4, with D perhaps TRBD1 (6 bases). The germline V and J ends were trimmed by 3 bases and 7 bases, with 12 bases remaining between them. The CDR3 extends over 14 amino acids. CDR1 is SEHNR, CDR2 FQNEAQ, per germline (reference sequence). DNA for the CDR3: TGTGCCAGCAGCTTCGGCGGGGGCCCTGAAAAACTGTTTTTT. It is translated as CASSFGGGPEKLFF.

This chain links TRBV7-8 with TRBJ1-2; tentative D call: TRBD1 (5 bases). V lost 2 bases and J 4 bases, leaving 14 bases between the germline ends. This CDR3 has 15 amino acids. Germline CDR1 and CDR2: SGHVS and FQNEAQ. Here the CDR3 DNA reads TGTGCCAGCAGCTTACGCCGGGGGTCGTTCTATGGCTACACCTTC. Its translation is CASSLRRGSFYGYTF.

The chain uses TRBV6-6 and TRBJ2-7, with D possibly being TRBD2 (5 bases). The CDR3 is 13 residues long. Germline V lookup: CDR1 MNHNY, CDR2 SVGAGI (reference sequence). Trimming took off 7 bases at V and 2 bases at J, with 12 bases between the two ends. For the CDR3, the DNA is TGTGCCAGCACAAGCCGGGGTGCCTACGAGCAGTACTTC. It specifies CASTSRGAYEQYF.

The rearrangement joins TRBV19 to TRBJ1-3, with D unclear. Germline values: CDR1 LNHDA, CDR2 SQIVND (reference sequence). The CDR3 runs to 16 residues. V lost 5 bases to trimming and J lost 0 bases, with 14 bases between them. CDR3 residues: CASSPTDTLSGNTIYF. The CDR3, as DNA: TGTGCCAGTAGTCCGACCGACACCCTCTCTGGAAACACCATATATTTT.

This chain uses TRBV9 with TRBJ1-2; TRBD1 matches 7 bases. CDR1 is SGDLS and CDR2 is YYNGEE in the germline V gene. This CDR3 has 15 amino acids. The trim removed 4 bases at V and 0 bases at J, leaving 6 bases unmatched. Written as DNA, the CDR3 is TGTGCCAGCAGCATCGGAGGGGGCACTAACTATGGCTACACCTTC. Amino acids: CASSIGGGTNYGYTF.

The chain is built from TRBV19 and TRBJ2-7, with 11 bases that match TRBD1. The CDR3 is 12 residues long. Germline V gene data show CDR1 as LNHDA and CDR2 as SQIVND (reference sequence). The trim removed 8 bases at V and 3 bases at J, leaving 0 bases unmatched. In DNA, the CDR3 is TGTGCCAGTGGGACAGGGGGCTACGAGCAGTACTTC. Its protein is CASGTGGYEQYF.

The rearrangement links TRBV5-8 to TRBJ2-5, with D possibly TRBD2 on 5 matching bases. Germline CDR1 and CDR2: SGHTS and YDEGEE. The V and J ends lost 0 bases and 5 bases respectively, with 5 bases between them. The CDR3 loop spans 12 amino acids. CDR3 sequence (DNA): TGTGCCAGCAGCTTGGGGAGGGAGACCCAGTACTTC. Its translation is CASSLGRETQYF.

J is TRBJ2-7 and V is TRBV5-6; perhaps TRBD2 as D (5 bases). The CDR3 runs to 12 residues. The V end was cut by 0 bases, the J end by 7 bases, with 8 bases between. Germline CDR1 reads SGHDT; CDR2 reads YYEEEE. The CDR3 is CASSLDWTEQYF. DNA for the CDR3: TGTGCCAGCAGCTTGGATTGGACTGAGCAGTACTTC.

The chain combines TRBV6-5 with TRBJ2-2, with 13 bases that match TRBD2. V trimming: 8 bases; J trimming: 6 bases; junction bases outside the gene matches: 3. The CDR3 extends over 14 amino acids. In germline, CDR1 is MNHEY, CDR2 SVGAGI. The CDR3 sequence: CASLGLAGAGELFF. CDR3 DNA sequence: TGTGCCAGCCTCGGACTAGCGGGAGCCGGGGAGCTGTTTTTT.

The V and J genes are TRBV4-3 and TRBJ1-2; a weak D match, TRBD1 (6 bases). The CDR3 has 14 residues. CDR1 is LGHNA, CDR2 YSLEER, per germline. Trimming left V 4 bases short and J 2 bases short, with 11 bases between. DNA for the CDR3: TGCGCCAGCAGCCCCGGACAGACGAACTATGGCTACACCTTC. It encodes CASSPGQTNYGYTF.

CDR3 DNA sequence: TGTGCCAGCAGCTCAGGGTCGGCCGGGGAGCTGTTTTTT. Its translation: CASSSGSAGELFF. The chain joins TRBV5-6 to TRBJ2-2, with D possibly being TRBD1 (5 bases). The CDR3 contains 13 residues. Trimming shortened V by 3 bases and J by 6 bases, and 9 bases separated the two germline ends. CDR1 SGHDT and CDR2 YYEEEE come from the germline V gene.

The rearrangement joins TRBV6-1 to TRBJ2-3; tentatively, D is TRBD2 (6 bases). Germline V gives CDR1 MNHNS, CDR2 SASEGT. The CDR3 runs 14 residues. The germline V and J ends were trimmed by 8 bases and 5 bases, with 17 bases remaining between them. CDR3 in DNA: TGTGCCAGCGCTGGGGGGATGGAGGTAGATACGCAGTATTTT. It is translated as CASAGGMEVDTQYF.

The genes are TRBV27 and TRBJ2-3; tentative D call: TRBD2 (6 bases). The CDR3 runs 13 residues. Germline-derived CDR1 and CDR2 are MNHEY and SMNVEV (reference sequence). V lost 11 bases and J 2 bases, leaving 14 bases between the germline ends. CDR3 protein: CAAWGVFTDTQYF. The CDR3 DNA sequence: TGTGCCGCCTGGGGGGTTTTCACAGATACGCAGTATTTT.

The rearrangement joins TRBV14 to TRBJ1-3; tentatively, D is TRBD1 (5 bases). Between the trimmed V and J ends, which lost 10 bases and 2 bases, there was a span of 9 bases. The germline gives CDR1 SGHDN, CDR2 FVKESK. The CDR3 has 12 residues. CDR3: CATGGAGNTIYF. The CDR3 nucleotides are TGTGCCACCGGAGGGGCTGGAAACACCATATATTTT.

This rearrangement joins TRBV5-5 to TRBJ1-2; possible D gene TRBD1, 5 bases. The germline V and J ends were trimmed by 2 bases and 4 bases, with 15 bases remaining between them. From germline, CDR1 is SGHKS and CDR2 YYEKEE (reference sequence). The CDR3 length is 15 residues. The CDR3 nucleotides read TGTGCCAGCAGCTTTTCCCCAGGGTCCGCCTATGGCTACACCTTC. Its translation: CASSFSPGSAYGYTF.

The rearrangement links TRBV9 to TRBJ2-5; 8 nucleotides agree with TRBD2. The CDR3 length is 15 residues. Germline CDR1 is SGDLS and CDR2 is YYNGEE. V shed 0 bases and J 4 bases; nucleotides not matched to a gene: 5. The CDR3 coding sequence is TGTGCCAGCAGCGTAGACGGGAGGGCCCGAGAGACCCAGTACTTC. Its protein product is CASSVDGRARETQYF.

The rearrangement links TRBV7-8 to TRBJ2-7; 7 positions match TRBD1. The junction had 13 bases not matched to a gene; V was cut back by 5 bases and J by 6 bases. The CDR3 is 15 amino acids. The germline CDR1 and CDR2 sequences are SGHVS and FQNEAQ. Written as DNA, the CDR3 is TGTGCCAGCAGCGATCCGGGACAGTACCTCCGCGAGCAGTACTTC. Its protein product is CASSDPGQYLREQYF.

This rearrangement joins TRBV6-5 to TRBJ2-5; 14 bases line up with TRBD2. CDR1 is MNHEY, CDR2 SVGAGI, per germline. There are 16 residues in the CDR3. Losses at the gene ends were 4 bases for V and 5 bases for J; bases not matched to a gene: 6. The CDR3 nucleotides read TGTGCCAGCAGTTTCGGGACTAGCGGGAGTTTGGAGACCCAGTACTTC. Protein sequence: CASSFGTSGSLETQYF.

The V and J genes are TRBV5-1 and TRBJ1-6; 8 nucleotides agree with TRBD1. The V segment lost 4 bases and the J segment 5 bases; nucleotides outside the gene matches: 5. This CDR3 region has 15 residues. Germline assignment: CDR1 SGHRS and CDR2 YFSETQ. The DNA for the CDR3 is TGCGCCAGCAGCAGTGGGACAGGCGATAATTCACCCCTCCACTTT. This sequence encodes CASSSGTGDNSPLHF. Complete variable domain (other parts from reference TRBV5-1 and TRBJ1-6): KAGVTQTPRYLIKTRGQQVTLSCSPISGHRSVSWYQQTPGQGLQFLFEYFSETQRNKGNFPGRFSGRQFSNSRSEMNVSTLELGDSALYLCASSSGTGDNSPLHFGNGTRLTVT.

The chain combines TRBV4-3 with TRBJ2-5; perhaps TRBD1 as D (6 bases). Germline V lookup: CDR1 LGHNA, CDR2 YSLEER. The CDR3 sequence is 16 residues long. With 1 base removed from V and 1 base from J, the gap between germline ends came to 13 bases. The CDR3 DNA is TGCGCCAGCAGCCAAGGTAGTGGGGGCTTCCAAGAGACCCAGTACTTC. Its translation: CASSQGSGGFQETQYF.